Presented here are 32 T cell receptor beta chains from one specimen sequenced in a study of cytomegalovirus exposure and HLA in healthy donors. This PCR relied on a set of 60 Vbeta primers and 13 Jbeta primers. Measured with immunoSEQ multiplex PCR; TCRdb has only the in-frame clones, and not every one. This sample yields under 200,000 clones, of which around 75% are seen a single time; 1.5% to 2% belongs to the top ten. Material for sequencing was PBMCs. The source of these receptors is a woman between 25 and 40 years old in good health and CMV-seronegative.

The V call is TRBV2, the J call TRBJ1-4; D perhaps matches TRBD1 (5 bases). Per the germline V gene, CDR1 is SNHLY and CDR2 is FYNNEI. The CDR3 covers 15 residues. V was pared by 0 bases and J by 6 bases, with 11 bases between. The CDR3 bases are TGTGCCAGCAGTGAAGCGCGGGGGGGAGATGAAAAACTGTTTTTT. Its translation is CASSEARGGDEKLFF. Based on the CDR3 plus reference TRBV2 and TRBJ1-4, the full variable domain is EPEVTQTPSHQVTQMGQEVILRCVPISNHLYFYWYRQILGQKVEFLVSFYNNEISEKSEIFDDQFSVERPDGSNFTLKIRSTKLEDSAMYFCASSEARGGDEKLFFGSGTQLSVL.

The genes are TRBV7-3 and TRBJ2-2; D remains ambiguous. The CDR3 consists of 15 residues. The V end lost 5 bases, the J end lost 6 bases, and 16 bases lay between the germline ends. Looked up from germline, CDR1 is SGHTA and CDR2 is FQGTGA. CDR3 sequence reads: CASSAGPAPPGELFF. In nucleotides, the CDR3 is TGTGCCAGCAGCGCTGGCCCCGCCCCCCCCGGGGAGCTGTTTTTT.

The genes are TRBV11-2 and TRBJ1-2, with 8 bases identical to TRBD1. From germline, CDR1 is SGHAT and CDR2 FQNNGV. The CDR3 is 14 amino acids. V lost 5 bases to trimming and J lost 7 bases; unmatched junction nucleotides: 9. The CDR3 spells CASSPERTGPGYTF. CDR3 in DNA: TGTGCCAGCAGCCCAGAACGGACAGGGCCTGGCTACACCTTC. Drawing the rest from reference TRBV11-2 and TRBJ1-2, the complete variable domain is EAGVAQSPRYKIIEKRQSVAFWCNPISGHATLYWYQQILGQGPKLLIQFQNNGVVDDSQLPKDRFSAERLKGVDSTLKIQPAKLEDSAVYLCASSPERTGPGYTFGSGTRLTVV.

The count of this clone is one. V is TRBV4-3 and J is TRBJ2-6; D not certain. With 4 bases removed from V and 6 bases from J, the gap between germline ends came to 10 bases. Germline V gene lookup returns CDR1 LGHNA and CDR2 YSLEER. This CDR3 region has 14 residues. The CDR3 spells CASSRDLEANVLTF. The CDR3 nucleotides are TGCGCCAGCAGCCGCGACTTGGAGGCCAACGTCCTGACTTTC.

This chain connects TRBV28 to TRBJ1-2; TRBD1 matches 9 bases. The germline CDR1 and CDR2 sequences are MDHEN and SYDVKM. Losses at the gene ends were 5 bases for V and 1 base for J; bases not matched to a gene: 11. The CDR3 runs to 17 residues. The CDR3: CASSLPGQGRFNYGYTF. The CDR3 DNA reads TGTGCCAGCAGTCTACCGGGACAGGGAAGGTTTAACTATGGCTACACCTTC.

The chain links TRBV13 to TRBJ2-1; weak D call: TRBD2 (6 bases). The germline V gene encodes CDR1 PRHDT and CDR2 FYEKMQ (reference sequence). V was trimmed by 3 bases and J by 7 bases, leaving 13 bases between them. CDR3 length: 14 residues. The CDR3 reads CASSLGGSGNEQFF. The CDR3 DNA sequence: TGTGCCAGCAGCTTGGGGGGTTCGGGGAATGAGCAGTTCTTC.

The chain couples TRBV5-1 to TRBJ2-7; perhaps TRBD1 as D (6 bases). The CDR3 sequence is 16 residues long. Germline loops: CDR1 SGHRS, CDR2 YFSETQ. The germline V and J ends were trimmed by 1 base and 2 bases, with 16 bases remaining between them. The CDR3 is CASSLTPGVGTYEQYF. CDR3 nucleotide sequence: TGCGCCAGCAGCTTGACCCCAGGGGTAGGGACCTACGAGCAGTACTTC. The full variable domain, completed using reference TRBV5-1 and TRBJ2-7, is KAGVTQTPRYLIKTRGQQVTLSCSPISGHRSVSWYQQTPGQGLQFLFEYFSETQRNKGNFPGRFSGRQFSNSRSEMNVSTLELGDSALYLCASSLTPGVGTYEQYFGPGTRLTVT.

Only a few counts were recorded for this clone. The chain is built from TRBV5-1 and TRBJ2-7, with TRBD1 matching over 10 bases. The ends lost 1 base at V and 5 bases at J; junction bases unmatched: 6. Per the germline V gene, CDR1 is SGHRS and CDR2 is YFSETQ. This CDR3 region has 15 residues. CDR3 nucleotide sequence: TGCGCCAGCAGCTTGCCCGGACAGGGGGTCCACGAGCAGTACTTC. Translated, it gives CASSLPGQGVHEQYF.

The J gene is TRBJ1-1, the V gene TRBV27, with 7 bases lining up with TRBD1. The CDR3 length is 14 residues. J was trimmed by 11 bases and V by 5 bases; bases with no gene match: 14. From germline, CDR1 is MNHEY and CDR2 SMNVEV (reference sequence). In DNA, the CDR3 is TGTGCCAGCAGTCCCCTGGACAGGTCGATTCGGGCTTTCTTT. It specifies CASSPLDRSIRAFF.

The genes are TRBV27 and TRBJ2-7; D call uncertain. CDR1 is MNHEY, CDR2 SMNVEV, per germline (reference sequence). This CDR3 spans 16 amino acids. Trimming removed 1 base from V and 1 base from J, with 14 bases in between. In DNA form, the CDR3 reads TGTGCCAGCAGTTTATTTGGGCCTATCCTATCCTACGAGCAGTACTTC. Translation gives CASSLFGPILSYEQYF.

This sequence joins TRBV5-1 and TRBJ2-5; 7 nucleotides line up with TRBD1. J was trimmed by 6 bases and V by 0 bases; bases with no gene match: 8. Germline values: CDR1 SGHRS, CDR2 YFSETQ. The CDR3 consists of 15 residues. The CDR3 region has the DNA TGCGCCAGCAGCTTGGTAACAGGGGCCGAGCAGACCCAGTACTTC. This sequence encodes CASSLVTGAEQTQYF.

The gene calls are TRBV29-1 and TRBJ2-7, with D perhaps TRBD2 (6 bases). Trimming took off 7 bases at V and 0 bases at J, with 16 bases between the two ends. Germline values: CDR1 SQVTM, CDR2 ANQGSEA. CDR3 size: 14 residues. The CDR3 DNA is TGCAGCGCCGAGGTGGGGGGTGCCTCCTACGAGCAGTACTTC. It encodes CSAEVGGASYEQYF.

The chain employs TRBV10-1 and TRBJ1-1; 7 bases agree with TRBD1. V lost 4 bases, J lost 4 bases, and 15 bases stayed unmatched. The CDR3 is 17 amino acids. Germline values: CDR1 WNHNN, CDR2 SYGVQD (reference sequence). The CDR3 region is CASSVLPTGYGGTEAFF. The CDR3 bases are TGCGCCAGCAGTGTCCTTCCGACAGGGTATGGAGGCACTGAAGCTTTCTTT.

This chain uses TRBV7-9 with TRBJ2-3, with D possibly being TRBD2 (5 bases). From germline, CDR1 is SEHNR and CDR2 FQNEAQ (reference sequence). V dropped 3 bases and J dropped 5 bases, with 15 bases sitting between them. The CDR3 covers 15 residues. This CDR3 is CASSFFRGRGDTQYF. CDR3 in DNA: TGTGCCAGCAGCTTTTTCCGGGGTCGTGGAGATACGCAGTATTTT.

Here the CDR3 reads CASSLRAGNGYTF. CDR3 in DNA: TGTGCCAGCAGCTTGCGGGCAGGCAATGGCTACACCTTC. The chain recombines TRBV7-8 with TRBJ1-2; D is undetermined. The ends were cut back, 3 bases at V and 6 bases at J, with 11 bases in the middle. CDR3 length equals 13 residues. The germline V gene encodes CDR1 SGHVS and CDR2 FQNEAQ.

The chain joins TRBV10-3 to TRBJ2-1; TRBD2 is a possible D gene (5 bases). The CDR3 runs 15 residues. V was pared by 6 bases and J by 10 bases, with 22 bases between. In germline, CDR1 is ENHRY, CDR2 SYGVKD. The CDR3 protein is CAISKTETTPGEQFF. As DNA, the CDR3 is TGTGCCATCAGCAAGACTGAAACGACACCGGGAGAGCAGTTCTTC.

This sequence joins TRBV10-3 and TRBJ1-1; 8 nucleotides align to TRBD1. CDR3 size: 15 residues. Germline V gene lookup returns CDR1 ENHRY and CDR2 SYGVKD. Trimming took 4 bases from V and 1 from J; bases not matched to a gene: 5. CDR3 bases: TGTGCCATCAGTGCAAGGACAGGGCAGAACACTGAAGCTTTCTTT. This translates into CAISARTGQNTEAFF.

CDR3 protein: CASSSGSGNRYGYTF. The CDR3 nucleotides are TGTGCCAGCAGCTCGGGCAGCGGAAACCGGTATGGCTACACCTTC. This chain connects TRBV7-9 to TRBJ1-2; unclear D gene. The CDR3 is 15 residues long. Germline V gives CDR1 SEHNR, CDR2 FQNEAQ (reference sequence). V was trimmed by 4 bases and J by 5 bases, leaving 17 bases between them.

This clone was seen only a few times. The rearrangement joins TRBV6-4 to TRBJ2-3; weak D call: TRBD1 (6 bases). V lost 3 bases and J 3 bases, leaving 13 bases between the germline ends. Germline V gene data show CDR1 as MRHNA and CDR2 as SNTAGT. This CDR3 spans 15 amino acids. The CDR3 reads CASSEGNRETDTQYF. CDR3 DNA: TGTGCCAGCAGTGAAGGGAACAGGGAGACAGATACGCAGTATTTT.

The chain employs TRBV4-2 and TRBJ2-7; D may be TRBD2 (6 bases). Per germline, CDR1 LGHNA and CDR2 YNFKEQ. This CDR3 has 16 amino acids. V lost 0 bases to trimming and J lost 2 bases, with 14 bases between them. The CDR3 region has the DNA TGTGCCAGCAGCCAAGAACCGGGACTTCAAACCTACGAGCAGTACTTC. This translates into CASSQEPGLQTYEQYF.

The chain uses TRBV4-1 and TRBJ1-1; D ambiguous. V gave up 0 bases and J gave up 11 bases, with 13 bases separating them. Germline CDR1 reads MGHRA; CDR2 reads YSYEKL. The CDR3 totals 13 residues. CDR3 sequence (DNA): TGCGCCAGCAGCCAAGAATCGTGGAGGGATGCTTTCTTT. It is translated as CASSQESWRDAFF.

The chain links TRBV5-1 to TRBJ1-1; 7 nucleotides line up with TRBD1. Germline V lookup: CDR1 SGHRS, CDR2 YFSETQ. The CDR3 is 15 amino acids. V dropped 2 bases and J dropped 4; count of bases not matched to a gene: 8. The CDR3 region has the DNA TGCGCCAGCAGCTTAGGACAGGCGGCGGCCACTGAAGCTTTCTTT. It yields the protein CASSLGQAAATEAFF.

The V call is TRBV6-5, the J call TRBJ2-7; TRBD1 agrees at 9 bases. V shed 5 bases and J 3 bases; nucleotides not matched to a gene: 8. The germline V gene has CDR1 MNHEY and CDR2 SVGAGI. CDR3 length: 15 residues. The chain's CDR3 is CASSKTGTGYYEQYF. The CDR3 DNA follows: TGTGCCAGCAGTAAAACCGGGACAGGGTACTACGAGCAGTACTTC.

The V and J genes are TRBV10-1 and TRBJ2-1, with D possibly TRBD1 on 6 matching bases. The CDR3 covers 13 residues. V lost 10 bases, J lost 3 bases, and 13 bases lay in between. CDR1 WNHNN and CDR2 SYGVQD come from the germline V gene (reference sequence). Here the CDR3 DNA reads TGCGCCACCTCGGACAGTTACTACAATGAGCAGTTCTTC. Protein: CATSDSYYNEQFF.

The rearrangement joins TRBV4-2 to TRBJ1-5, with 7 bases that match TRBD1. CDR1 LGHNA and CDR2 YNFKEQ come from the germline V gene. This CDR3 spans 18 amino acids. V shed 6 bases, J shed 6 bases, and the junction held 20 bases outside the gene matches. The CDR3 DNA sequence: TGTGCCAGCAGTCACAGGTTAGCCATGACAGGGAGTGGTCAGCCCCAGCATTTT. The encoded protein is CASSHRLAMTGSGQPQHF.

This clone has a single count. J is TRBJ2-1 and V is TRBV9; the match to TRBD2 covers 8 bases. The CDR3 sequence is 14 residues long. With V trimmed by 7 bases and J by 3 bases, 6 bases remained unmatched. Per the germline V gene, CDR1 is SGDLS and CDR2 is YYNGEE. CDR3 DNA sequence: TGTGCCAGCGGGGGACTAGGTGTCTACAATGAGCAGTTCTTC. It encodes CASGGLGVYNEQFF. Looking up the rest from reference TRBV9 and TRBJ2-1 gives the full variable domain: DSGVTQTPKHLITATGQRVTLRCSPRSGDLSVYWYQQSLDQGLQFLIQYYNGEERAKGNILERFSAQQFPDLHSELNLSSLELGDSALYFCASGGLGVYNEQFFGPGTRLTVL.

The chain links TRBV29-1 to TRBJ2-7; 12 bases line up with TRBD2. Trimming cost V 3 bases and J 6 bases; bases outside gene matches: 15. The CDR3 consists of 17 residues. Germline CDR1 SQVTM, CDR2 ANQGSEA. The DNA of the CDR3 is TGCAGCGTTGACGGACTAGCGGGAAGGGGTAGCTTAAGCGAGCAGTACTTC. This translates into CSVDGLAGRGSLSEQYF.

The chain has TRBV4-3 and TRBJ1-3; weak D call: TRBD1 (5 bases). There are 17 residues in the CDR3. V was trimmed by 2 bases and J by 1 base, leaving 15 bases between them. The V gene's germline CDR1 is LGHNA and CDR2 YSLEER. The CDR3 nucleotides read TGCGCCAGCAGCCAAACTTTGGCGGGGGGTTCTGGAAACACCATATATTTT. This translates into CASSQTLAGGSGNTIYF.

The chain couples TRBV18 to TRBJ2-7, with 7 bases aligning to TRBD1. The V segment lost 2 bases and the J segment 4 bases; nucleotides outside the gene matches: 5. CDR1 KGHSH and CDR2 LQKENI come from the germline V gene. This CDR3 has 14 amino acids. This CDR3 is CASSPVQGQYEQYF. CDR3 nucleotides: TGTGCCAGCTCACCAGTGCAGGGACAGTACGAGCAGTACTTC.

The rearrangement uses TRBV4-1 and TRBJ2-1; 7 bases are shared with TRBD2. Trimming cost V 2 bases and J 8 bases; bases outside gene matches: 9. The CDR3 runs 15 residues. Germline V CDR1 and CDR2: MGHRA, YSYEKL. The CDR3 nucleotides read TGCGCCAGCAGCCAACCTCTGGGAGGGGCTTATGAGCAGTTCTTC. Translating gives CASSQPLGGAYEQFF.

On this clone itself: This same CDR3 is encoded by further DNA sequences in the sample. The CDR3: CASSQVAGNTIYF. The CDR3 DNA follows: TGTGCCAGCAGCCAAGTAGCCGGAAACACCATATATTTT. The rearrangement uses TRBV14 and TRBJ1-3, with unresolved D. Trimming stripped 1 base from V and 4 bases from J, with 5 bases between. This CDR3 is built from 13 residues. Germline lookup yields CDR1 SGHDN and CDR2 FVKESK.

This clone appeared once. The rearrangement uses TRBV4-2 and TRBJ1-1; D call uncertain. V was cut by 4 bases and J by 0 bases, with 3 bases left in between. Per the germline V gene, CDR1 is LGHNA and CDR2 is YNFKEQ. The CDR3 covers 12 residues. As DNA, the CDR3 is TGTGCCAGCAGCCTCATGAACACTGAAGCTTTCTTT. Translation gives CASSLMNTEAFF.